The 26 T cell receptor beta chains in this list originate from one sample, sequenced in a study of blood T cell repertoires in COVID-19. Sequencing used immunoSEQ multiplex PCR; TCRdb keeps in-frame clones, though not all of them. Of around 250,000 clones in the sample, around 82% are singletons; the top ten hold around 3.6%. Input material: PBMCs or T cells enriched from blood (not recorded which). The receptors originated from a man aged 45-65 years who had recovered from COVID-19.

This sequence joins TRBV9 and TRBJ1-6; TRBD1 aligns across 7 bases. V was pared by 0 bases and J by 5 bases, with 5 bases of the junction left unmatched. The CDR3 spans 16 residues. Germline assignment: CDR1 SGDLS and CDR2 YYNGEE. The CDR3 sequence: CASSVAGTAHNSPLHF. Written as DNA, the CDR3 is TGTGCCAGCAGCGTAGCCGGGACAGCTCATAATTCACCCCTCCACTTT.

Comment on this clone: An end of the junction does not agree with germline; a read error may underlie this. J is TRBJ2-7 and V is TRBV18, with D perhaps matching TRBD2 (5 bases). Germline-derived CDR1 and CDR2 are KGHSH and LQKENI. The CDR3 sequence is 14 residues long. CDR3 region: CASPPKKPTGEQYF. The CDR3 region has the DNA TGTGCCAGCCCACCCAAGAAACCGACGGGAGAGCAGTACTTC. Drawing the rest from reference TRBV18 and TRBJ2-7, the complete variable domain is NAGVMQNPRHLVRRRGQEARLRCSPMKGHSHVYWYRQLPEEGLKFMVYLQKENIIDESGMPKERFSAEFPKEGPSILRIQQVVRGDSAAYFCASPPKKPTGEQYFGPGTRLTVT.

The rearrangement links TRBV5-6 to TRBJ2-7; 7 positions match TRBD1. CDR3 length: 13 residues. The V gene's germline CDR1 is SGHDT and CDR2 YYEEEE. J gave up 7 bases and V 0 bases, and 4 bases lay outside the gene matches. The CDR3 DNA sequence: TGTGCCAGCAGCTTGGGCTCAGGGGGAGAGCAGTACTTC. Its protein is CASSLGSGGEQYF.

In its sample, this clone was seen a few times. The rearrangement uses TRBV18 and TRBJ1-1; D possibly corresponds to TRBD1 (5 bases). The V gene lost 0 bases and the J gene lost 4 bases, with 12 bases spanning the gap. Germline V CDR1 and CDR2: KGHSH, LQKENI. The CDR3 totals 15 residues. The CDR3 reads CASSPPAGVGTEAFF. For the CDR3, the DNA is TGTGCCAGCTCACCACCGGCGGGGGTGGGCACTGAAGCTTTCTTT.

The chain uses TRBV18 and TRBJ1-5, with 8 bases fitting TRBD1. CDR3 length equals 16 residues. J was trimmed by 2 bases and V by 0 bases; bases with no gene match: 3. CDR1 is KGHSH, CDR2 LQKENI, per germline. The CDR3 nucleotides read TGTGCCAGCTCACCACCAACAGGGGGTCGCAATCAGCCCCAGCATTTT. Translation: CASSPPTGGRNQPQHF.

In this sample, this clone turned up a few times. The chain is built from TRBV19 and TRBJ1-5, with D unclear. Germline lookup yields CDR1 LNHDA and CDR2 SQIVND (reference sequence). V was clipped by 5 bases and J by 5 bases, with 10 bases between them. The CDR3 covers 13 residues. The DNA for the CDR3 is TGTGCCAGTAGTGCCGGACTTTATCAGCCCCAGCATTTT. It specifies CASSAGLYQPQHF.

The CDR3 reads CASSYWTGGNSRELFF. The CDR3 DNA sequence: TGTGCCAGCAGTTACTGGACGGGAGGGAATTCCCGGGAGCTGTTTTTT. This chain links TRBV6-2 or TRBV6-3 with TRBJ2-2; 8 bases are a match to TRBD2. J was trimmed by 9 bases and V by 1 base; bases with no gene match: 10. Per the germline V gene, CDR1 is MNHEY and CDR2 is SVGEGT. CDR3 length: 16 residues.

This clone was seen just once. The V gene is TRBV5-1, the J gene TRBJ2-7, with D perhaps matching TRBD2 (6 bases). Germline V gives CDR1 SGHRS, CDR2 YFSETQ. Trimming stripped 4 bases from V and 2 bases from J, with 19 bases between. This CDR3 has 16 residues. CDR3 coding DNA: TGCGCCAGCAGCCGGACTACCGGGACGGGAACCTACGAGCAGTACTTC. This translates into CASSRTTGTGTYEQYF.

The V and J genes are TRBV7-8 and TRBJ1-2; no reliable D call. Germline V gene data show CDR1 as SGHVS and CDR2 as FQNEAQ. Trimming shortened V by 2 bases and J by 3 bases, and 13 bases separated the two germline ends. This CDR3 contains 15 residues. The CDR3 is CASSLNAGRYYGYTF. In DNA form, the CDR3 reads TGTGCCAGCAGCTTAAATGCGGGCAGGTACTATGGCTACACCTTC.

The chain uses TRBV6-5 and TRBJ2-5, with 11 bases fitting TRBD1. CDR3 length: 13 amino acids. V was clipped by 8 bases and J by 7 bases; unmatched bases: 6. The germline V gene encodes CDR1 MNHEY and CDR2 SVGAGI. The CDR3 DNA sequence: TGTGCCAGCGCGGCCGGGACAGGGGGGACCCAGTACTTC. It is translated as CASAAGTGGTQYF.

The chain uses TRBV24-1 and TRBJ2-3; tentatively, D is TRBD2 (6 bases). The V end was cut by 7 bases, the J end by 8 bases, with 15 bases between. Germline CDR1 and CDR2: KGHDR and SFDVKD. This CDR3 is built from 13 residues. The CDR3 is CATSRGPEGTQYF. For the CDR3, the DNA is TGTGCCACCAGCCGGGGCCCGGAGGGTACGCAGTATTTT.

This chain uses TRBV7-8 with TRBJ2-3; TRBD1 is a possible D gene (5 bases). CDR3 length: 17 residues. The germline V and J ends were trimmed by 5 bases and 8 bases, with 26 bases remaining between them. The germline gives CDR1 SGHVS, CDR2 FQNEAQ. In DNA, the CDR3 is TGTGCCAGCAGCCAAACCTCCCTCTCTAGGGGATACGGTACGCAGTATTTT. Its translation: CASSQTSLSRGYGTQYF.

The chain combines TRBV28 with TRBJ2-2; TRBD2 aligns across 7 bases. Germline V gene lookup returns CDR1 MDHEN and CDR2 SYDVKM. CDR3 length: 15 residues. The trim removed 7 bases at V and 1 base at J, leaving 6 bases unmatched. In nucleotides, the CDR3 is TGTGCCAGCACCGAGCGGGGACGGAACACCGGGGAGCTGTTTTTT. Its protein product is CASTERGRNTGELFF.

The CDR3 spells CASSLHLGYGYTF. The CDR3 region has the DNA TGTGCCAGCTCTCTCCATCTCGGCTATGGCTACACCTTC. The chain recombines TRBV27 with TRBJ1-2, with unresolved D. Trimming removed 8 bases at V and 4 bases at J, with 14 bases between. The CDR3 is made up of 13 amino acids. Per the germline V gene, CDR1 is MNHEY and CDR2 is SMNVEV (reference sequence).

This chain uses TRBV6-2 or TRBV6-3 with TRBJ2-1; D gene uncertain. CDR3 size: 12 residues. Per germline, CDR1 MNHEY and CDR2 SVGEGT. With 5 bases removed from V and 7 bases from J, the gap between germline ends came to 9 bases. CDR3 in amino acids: CASSLTSNEQFF. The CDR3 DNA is TGTGCCAGCAGTCTGACTTCGAATGAGCAGTTCTTC.

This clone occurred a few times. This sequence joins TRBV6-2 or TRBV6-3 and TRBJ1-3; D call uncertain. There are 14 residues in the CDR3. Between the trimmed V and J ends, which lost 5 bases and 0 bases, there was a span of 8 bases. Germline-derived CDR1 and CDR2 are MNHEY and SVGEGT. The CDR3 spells CASSPLASGNTIYF. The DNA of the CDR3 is TGTGCCAGCAGTCCGTTGGCCTCTGGAAACACCATATATTTT.

The CDR3 nucleotides read TGTGCCAGCACTAGAGGACCGAGGGACACTGAAGCTTTCTTT. Its translation: CASTRGPRDTEAFF. This chain uses TRBV2 with TRBJ1-1; no firm D call. The CDR3 has 14 residues. V was shortened by 7 bases and J by 3 bases, with 15 bases between the two germline ends. Germline CDR1 and CDR2: SNHLY and FYNNEI.

The CDR3 loop is CASRQGWDTEAFF. As DNA, the CDR3 is TGTGCCAGCAGACAGGGTTGGGACACTGAAGCTTTCTTT. This sequence joins TRBV11-3 and TRBJ1-1; the D gene is possibly TRBD1 (6 bases). V was shortened by 6 bases and J by 3 bases, with 11 bases between the two germline ends. This CDR3 is 13 amino acids long. CDR1 and CDR2 from the germline V gene are SGHNT and YENEEA.

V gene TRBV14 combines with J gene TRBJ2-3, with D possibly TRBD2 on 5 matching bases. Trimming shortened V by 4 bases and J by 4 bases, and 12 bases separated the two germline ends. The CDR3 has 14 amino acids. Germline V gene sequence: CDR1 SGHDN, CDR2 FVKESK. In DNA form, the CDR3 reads TGTGCCAGCAGCCCCCTCGCGGGTTCAGATACGCAGTATTTT. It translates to CASSPLAGSDTQYF. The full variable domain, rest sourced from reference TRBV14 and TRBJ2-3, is EAGVTQFPSHSVIEKGQTVTLRCDPISGHDNLYWYRRVMGKEIKFLLHFVKESKQDESGMPNNRFLAERTGGTYSTLKVQPAELEDSGVYFCASSPLAGSDTQYFGPGTRLTVL.

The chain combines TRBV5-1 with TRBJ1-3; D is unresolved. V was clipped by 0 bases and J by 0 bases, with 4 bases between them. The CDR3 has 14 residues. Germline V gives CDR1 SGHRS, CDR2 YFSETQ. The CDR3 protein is CASSLDFSGNTIYF. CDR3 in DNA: TGCGCCAGCAGCTTGGACTTCTCTGGAAACACCATATATTTT.

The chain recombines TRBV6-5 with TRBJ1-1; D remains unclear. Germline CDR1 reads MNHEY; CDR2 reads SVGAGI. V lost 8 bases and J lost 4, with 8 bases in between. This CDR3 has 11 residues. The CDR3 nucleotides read TGTGCCAGCTTGGGAGTCACTGAAGCTTTCTTT. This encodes CASLGVTEAFF.

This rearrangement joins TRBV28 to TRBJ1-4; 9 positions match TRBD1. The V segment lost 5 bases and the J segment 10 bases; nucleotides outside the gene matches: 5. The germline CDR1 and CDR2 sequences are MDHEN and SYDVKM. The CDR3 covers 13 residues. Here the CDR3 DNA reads TGTGCCAGCAGTAGAACAGGGGGCGGAAAACTGTTTTTT. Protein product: CASSRTGGGKLFF.

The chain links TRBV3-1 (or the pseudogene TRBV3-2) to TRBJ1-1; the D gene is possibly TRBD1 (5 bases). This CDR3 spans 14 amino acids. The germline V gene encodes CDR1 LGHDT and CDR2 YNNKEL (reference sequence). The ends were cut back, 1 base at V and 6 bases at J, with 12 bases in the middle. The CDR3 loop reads CASSQGHQGAEAFF. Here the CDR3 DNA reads TGTGCCAGCAGCCAAGGGCACCAAGGGGCTGAAGCTTTCTTT.

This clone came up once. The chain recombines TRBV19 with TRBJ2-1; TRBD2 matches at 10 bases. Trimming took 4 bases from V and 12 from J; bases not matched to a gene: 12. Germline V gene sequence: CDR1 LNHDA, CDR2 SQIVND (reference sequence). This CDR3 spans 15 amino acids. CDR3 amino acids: CASSTVSPTSGAQFF. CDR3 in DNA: TGTGCCAGTAGTACCGTCTCCCCTACTAGCGGGGCGCAGTTCTTC.

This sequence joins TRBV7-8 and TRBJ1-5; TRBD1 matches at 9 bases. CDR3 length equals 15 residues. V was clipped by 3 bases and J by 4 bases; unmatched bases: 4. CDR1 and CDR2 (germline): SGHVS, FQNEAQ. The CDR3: CASSFRDRENQPQHF. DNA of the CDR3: TGTGCCAGCAGCTTCCGGGACAGGGAAAATCAGCCCCAGCATTTT.

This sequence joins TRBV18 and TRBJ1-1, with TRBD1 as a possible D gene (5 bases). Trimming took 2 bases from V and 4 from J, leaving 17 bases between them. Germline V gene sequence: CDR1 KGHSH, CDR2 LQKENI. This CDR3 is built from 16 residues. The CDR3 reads CASSPAGPTTSTEAFF. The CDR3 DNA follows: TGTGCCAGCTCACCAGCGGGGCCCACCACCAGCACTGAAGCTTTCTTT.